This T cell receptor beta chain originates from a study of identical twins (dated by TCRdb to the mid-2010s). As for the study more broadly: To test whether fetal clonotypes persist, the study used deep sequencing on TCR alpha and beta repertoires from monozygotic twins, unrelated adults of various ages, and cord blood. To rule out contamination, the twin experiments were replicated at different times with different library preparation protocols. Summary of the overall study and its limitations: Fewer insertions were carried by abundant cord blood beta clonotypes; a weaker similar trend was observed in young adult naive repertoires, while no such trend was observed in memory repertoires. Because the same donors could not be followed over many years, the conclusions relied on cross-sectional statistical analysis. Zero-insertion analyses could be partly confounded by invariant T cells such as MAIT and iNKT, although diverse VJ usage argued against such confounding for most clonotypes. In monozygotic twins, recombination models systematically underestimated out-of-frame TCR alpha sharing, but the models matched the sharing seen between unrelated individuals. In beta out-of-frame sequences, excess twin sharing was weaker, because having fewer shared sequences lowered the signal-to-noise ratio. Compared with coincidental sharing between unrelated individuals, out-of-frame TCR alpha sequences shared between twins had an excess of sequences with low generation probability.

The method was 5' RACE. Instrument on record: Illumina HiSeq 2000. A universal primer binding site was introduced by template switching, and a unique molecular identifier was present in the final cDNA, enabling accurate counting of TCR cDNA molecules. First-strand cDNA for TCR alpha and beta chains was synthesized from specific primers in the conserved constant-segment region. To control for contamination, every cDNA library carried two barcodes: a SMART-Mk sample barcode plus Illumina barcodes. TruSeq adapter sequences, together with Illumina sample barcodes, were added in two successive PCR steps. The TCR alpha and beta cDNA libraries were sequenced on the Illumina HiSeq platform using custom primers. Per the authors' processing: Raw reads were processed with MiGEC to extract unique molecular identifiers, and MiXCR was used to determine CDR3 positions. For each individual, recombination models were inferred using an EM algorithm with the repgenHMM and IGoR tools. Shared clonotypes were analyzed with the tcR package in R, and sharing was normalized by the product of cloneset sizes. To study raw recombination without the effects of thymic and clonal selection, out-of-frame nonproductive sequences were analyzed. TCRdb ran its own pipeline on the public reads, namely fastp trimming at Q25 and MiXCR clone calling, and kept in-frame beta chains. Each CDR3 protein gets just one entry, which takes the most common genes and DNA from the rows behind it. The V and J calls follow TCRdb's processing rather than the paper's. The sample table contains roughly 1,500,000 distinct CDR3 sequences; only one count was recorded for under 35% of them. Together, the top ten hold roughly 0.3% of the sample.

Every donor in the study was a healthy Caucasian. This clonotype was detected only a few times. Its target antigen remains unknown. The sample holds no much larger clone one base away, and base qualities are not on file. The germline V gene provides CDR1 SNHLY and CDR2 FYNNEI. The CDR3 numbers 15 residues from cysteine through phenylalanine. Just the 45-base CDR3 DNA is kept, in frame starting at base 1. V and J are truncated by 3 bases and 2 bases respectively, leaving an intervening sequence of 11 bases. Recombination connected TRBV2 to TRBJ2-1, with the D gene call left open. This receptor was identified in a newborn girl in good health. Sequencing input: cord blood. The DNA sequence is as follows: TGTGCCAGCAGTGACCCACTACTTACCTACAATGAGCAGTTCTTC. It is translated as CASSDPLLTYNEQFF. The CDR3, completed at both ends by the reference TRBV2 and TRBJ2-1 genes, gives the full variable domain EPEVTQTPSHQVTQMGQEVILRCVPISNHLYFYWYRQILGQKVEFLVSFYNNEISEKSEIFDDQFSVERPDGSNFTLKIRSTKLEDSAMYFCASSDPLLTYNEQFFGPGTRLTVL.